The 3 T cell receptor beta chains below come from one sample, sequenced in a study of T cells after yellow fever vaccination. TCRdb re-analysed the 5' RACE reads in MiXCR, keeping a single row per CDR3 protein. The sample yields approximately 85,000 distinct CDR3 sequences, 10% to 15% seen once. Source: CD8+ T cells not binding an NS4B(214-222) dextramer, sorted from PBMCs, taken around 3 weeks after the first yellow fever vaccination. Receptors were obtained from a man between 18 and 35 years old who received the YFV17D yellow fever vaccine.

This clonotype was seen a handful of times. The genes are TRBV27 and TRBJ1-2; no firm D call. The CDR3 is made up of 13 amino acids. Germline-derived CDR1 and CDR2 are MNHEY and SMNVEV (reference sequence). Trimming stripped 3 bases from V and 8 bases from J, with 13 bases between. Here the CDR3 DNA reads TGTGCCAGCAGTTTTTCGGGGATGAGGGGCTACACCTTC. Translation gives CASSFSGMRGYTF.

V is TRBV4-2 and J is TRBJ2-1; D tentatively reads TRBD1 or TRBD2 (5 bases each). From germline, CDR1 is LGHNA and CDR2 YNFKEQ. The CDR3 contains 16 residues. The V gene lost 0 bases and the J gene lost 2 bases, with 11 bases spanning the gap. The DNA of the CDR3 is TGTGCCAGCAGCCAAGAAGGGACGGGGACCTACAATGAGCAGTTCTTC. Translated: CASSQEGTGTYNEQFF.

This clonotype was found many times. A junction end diverges from the germline sequence, so it may reflect a read error. The rearrangement links TRBV12-3 or TRBV12-4 to TRBJ1-1, with TRBD1 identical over 10 bases. The CDR3 extends over 14 amino acids. CDR3 sequence: CASSPGQGMGEAFF. The CDR3, as DNA: TGTGCCAGCAGTCCGGGACAGGGGATGGGGGAAGCCTTCTTT.